This T cell receptor (beta chain) was retrieved from a study of T cell clones after liver transplantation. V dropped 2 bases and J dropped 3 bases, with 11 bases sitting between them. Germline CDR1 LNHDA, CDR2 SQIVND (reference sequence). This CDR3 has 15 amino acids. The assay was immunoSEQ multiplex PCR, and TCRdb's table has in-frame clones only and misses some. The repertoire holds 70,000 to 80,000 clones, with 90% as singletons. This clone was recorded only once. The sequencing used CD4+ T cells from blood, collected before liver transplant. This sequence originates from a human donor who received a liver transplant. The rearrangement uses TRBV19 and TRBJ1-5, with D possibly being TRBD1 (5 bases). CDR3 in DNA: TGTGCCAGTAGTATAAGACGGGGACTCAATCAGCCCCAGCATTTT. This translates into CASSIRRGLNQPQHF.